These 2 T cell receptor beta chains originate from one sample sequenced in a study of cytomegalovirus exposure and HLA in healthy donors. The PCR employed 60 Vbeta primers together with 13 Jbeta primers. Using immunoSEQ multiplex PCR, the repertoire was profiled, and TCRdb retains in-frame clones only, with some absent. The sample yields fewer than 200,000 clones, roughly 67% seen once. Sequenced sample: PBMCs. The receptors stem from a woman between 18 and 30 years old in good health and CMV-seropositive.

The chain uses TRBV28 and TRBJ2-3; TRBD2 matches at 11 bases. The V segment lost 5 bases and the J segment 5 bases; nucleotides outside the gene matches: 3. The CDR3 is made up of 14 amino acids. CDR1 and CDR2 (germline): MDHEN, SYDVKM. The CDR3 DNA reads TGTGCCAGCAGTGCAGGGACTAGCGGAGATACGCAGTATTTT. Translation: CASSAGTSGDTQYF.

The chain carries TRBV10-3 and TRBJ2-7, with TRBD2 identical over 7 bases. After removal of 6 bases from V and 2 bases from J, the junction contained 4 bases not matched to a gene. Germline-derived CDR1 and CDR2 are ENHRY and SYGVKD. The CDR3 covers 13 residues. In DNA form, the CDR3 reads TGTGCCATCAGGCCTCGGGGGGCCTACGAGCAGTACTTC. This sequence encodes CAIRPRGAYEQYF.